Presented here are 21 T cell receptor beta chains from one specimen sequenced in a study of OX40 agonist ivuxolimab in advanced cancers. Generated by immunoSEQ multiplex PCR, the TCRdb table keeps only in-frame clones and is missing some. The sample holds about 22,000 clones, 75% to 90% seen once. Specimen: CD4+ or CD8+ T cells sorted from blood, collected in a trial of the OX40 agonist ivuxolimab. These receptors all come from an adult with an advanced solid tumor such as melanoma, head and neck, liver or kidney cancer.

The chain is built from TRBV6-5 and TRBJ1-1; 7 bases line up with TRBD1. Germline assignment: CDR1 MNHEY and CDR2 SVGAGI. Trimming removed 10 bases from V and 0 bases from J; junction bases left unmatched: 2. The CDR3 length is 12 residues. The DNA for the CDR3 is TGTGCCACGACAGGGCTGAACACTGAAGCTTTCTTT. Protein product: CATTGLNTEAFF.

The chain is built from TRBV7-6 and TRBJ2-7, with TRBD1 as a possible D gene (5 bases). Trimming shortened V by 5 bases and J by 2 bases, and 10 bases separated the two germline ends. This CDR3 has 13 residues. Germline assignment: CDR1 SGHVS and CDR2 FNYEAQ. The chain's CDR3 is CASSLQETYEQYF. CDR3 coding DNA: TGTGCCAGCAGCCTACAGGAGACCTACGAGCAGTACTTC.

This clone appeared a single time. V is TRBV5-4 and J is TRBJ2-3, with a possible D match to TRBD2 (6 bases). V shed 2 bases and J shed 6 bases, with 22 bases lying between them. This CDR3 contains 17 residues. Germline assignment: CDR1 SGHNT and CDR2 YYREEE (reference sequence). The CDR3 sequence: CASSFRQWLAKGDTQYF. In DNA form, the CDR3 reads TGTGCCAGCAGCTTCCGGCAGTGGCTAGCGAAAGGTGATACGCAGTATTTT.

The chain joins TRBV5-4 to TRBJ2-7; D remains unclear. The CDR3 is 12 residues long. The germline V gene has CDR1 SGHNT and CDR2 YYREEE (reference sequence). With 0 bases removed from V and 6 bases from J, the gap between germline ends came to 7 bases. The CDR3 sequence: CASSLDSIEQYF. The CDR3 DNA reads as TGTGCCAGCAGCTTGGACAGTATCGAGCAGTACTTC.

CDR3 residues: CASRRQDLSYEQYF. The CDR3 coding sequence is TGTGCCAGCAGAAGACAGGACCTTTCCTACGAGCAGTACTTC. The chain is built from TRBV6-1 and TRBJ2-5; a weak D match, TRBD1 (6 bases). The DNA matches TRBJ2-7 better at its end, which makes the J call doubtful. CDR1 is MNHNS, CDR2 SASEGT, per germline. CDR3 size: 14 residues.

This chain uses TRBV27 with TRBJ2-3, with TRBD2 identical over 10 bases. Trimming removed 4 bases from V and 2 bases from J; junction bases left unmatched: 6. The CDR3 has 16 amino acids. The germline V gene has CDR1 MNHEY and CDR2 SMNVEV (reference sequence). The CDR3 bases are TGTGCCAGCAGTTACCTAGCGGGGGAGCCCACAGATACGCAGTATTTT. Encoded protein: CASSYLAGEPTDTQYF.

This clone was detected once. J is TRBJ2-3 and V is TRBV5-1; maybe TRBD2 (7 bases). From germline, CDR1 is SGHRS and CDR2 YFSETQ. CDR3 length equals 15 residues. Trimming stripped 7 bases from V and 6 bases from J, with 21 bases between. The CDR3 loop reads CASAPVGGAEDTQYF. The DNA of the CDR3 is TGCGCCAGCGCCCCTGTGGGGGGGGCGGAGGATACGCAGTATTTT.

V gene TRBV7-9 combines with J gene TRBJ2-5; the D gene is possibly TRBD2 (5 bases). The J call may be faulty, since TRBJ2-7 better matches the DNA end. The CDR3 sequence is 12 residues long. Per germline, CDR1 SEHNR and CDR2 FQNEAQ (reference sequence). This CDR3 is CASWEYPYEQYF. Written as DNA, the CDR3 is TGTGCCAGTTGGGAGTACCCCTACGAGCAGTACTTC.

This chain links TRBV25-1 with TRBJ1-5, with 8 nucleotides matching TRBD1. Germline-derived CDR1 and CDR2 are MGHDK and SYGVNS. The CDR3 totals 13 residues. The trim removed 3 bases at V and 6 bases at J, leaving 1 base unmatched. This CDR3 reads CASSETGAQPQHF. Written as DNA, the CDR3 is TGTGCCAGCAGTGAGACAGGGGCTCAGCCCCAGCATTTT.

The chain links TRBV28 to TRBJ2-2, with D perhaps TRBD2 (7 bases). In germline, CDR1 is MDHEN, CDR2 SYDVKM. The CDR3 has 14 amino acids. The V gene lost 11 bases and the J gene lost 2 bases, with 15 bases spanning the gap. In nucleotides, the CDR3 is TGTGCCGGTGAGGGGGGGCCCAACACCGGGGAGCTGTTTTTT. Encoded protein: CAGEGGPNTGELFF.

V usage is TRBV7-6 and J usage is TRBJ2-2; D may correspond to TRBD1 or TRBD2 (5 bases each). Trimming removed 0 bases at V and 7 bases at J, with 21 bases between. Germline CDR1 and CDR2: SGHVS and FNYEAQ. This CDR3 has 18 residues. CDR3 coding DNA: TGTGCCAGCAGCTTAGCGTTCACGGGGCGCGAACGAAACGGGGAGCTGTTTTTT. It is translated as CASSLAFTGRERNGELFF.

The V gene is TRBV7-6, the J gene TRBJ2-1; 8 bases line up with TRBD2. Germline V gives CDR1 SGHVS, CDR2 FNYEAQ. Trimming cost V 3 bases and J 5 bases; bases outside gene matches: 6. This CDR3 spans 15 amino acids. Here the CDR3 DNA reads TGTGCCAGCAGCTTGACTATAGCGGGGAACAATGAGCAGTTCTTC. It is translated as CASSLTIAGNNEQFF.

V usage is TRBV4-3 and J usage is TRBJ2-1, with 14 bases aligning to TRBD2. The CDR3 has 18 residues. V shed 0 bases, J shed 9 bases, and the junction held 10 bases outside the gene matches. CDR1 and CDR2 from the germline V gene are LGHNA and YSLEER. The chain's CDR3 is CASSQDGTSGRIPSEQFF. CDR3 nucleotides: TGCGCCAGCAGCCAAGATGGGACTAGCGGGAGAATACCGTCTGAGCAGTTCTTC.

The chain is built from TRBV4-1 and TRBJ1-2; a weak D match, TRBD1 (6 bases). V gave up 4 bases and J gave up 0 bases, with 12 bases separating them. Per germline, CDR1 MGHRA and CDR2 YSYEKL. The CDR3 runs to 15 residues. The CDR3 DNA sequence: TGCGCCAGCAGCCTAGGACAGTCCTCTAACTATGGCTACACCTTC. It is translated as CASSLGQSSNYGYTF.

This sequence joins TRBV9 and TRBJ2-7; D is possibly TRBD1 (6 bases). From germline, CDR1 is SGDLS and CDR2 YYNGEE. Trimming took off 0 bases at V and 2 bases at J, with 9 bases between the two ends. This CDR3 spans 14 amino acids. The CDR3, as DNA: TGTGCCAGCAGCGTAGGGGCAGGGGCCTACGAGCAGTACTTC. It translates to CASSVGAGAYEQYF.

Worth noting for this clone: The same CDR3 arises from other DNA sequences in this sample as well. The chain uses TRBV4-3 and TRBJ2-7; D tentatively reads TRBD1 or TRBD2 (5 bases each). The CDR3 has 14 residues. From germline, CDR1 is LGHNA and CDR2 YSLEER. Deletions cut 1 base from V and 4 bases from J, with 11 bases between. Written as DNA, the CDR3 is TGCGCCAGCAGCCAAGTGAGGGGTGGGTACGAGCAGTACTTC. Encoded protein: CASSQVRGGYEQYF.

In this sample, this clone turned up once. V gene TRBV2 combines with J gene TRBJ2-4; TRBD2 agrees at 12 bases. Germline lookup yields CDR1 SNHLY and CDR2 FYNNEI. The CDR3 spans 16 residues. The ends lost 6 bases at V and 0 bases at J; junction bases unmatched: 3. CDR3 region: CASRKGLAGAKNIQYF. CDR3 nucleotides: TGTGCCAGCAGAAAGGGACTAGCGGGAGCCAAAAACATTCAGTACTTC.

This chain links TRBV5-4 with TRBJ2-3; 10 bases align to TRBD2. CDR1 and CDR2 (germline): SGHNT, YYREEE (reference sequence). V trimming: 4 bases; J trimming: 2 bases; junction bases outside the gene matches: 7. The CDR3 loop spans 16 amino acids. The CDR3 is CASSKHSGGNTDTQYF. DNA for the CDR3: TGTGCCAGCAGCAAGCATAGCGGGGGGAACACAGATACGCAGTATTTT.

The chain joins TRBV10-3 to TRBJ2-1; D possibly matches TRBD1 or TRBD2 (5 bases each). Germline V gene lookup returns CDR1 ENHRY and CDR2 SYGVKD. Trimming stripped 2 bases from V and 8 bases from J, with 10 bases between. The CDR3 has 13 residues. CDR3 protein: CAISETQGDEQFF. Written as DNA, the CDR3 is TGTGCCATCAGTGAGACGCAGGGAGATGAGCAGTTCTTC.

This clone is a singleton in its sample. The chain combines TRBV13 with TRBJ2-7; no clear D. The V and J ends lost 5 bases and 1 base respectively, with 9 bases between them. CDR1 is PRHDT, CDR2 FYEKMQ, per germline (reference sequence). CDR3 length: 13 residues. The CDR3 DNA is TGTGCCAGCAGCGAACTACTGTCCTACGAGCAGTACTTC. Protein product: CASSELLSYEQYF.

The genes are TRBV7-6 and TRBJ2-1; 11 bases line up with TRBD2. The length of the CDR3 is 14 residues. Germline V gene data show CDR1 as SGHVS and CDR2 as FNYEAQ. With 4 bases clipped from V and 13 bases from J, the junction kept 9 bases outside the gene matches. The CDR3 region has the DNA TGTGCCAGCAGCTCAGCGACTAGCGGGACCCTTCAGTTCTTC. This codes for CASSSATSGTLQFF.